Listed below are T cell receptor beta chains from one sample, sequenced in a study of blood T cell repertoires in COVID-19. The assay was immunoSEQ multiplex PCR, and TCRdb's table has in-frame clones only and misses some. The repertoire holds about 150,000 clones, with 85% as singletons. Sequenced sample: peripheral blood. The receptors derive from a woman aged 60-75 years with COVID-19, enrolled during active disease. The CDR3 runs from the conserved cysteine through the conserved F or W. The order of the fields is clone size, D gene, J gene, V gene, CDR3 DNA, CDR3 protein. D genes are given only for firm matches. Clone size appears in some rows only: once, few, many, or a class for an expanded clone.

- - TRBJ2-2 TRBV14 TGTGCCAGCAGCCAAGGTGACGAGCCTCCTCGAACAGAGAAACCTACGAACACCGGGGAGCTGTTTTTT CASSQGDEPPRTEKPTNTGELFF
- - TRBJ2-2 TRBV7-3 TGTGCCAGCAGCTCTAACGGAGGATCCGGGGAGCTGTTTTTT CASSSNGGSGELFF
few - TRBJ1-3 TRBV6-5 TGTGCCAGCATGGCGACAAGCACCCCCGGAAACACCATATATTTT CASMATSTPGNTIYF
- - TRBJ2-7 TRBV6-2/TRBV6-3 TGTGCCAGCAGTTACTCGCATGTGCAGCGCCCTACCTACGAGCAGTACTTC CASSYSHVQRPTYEQYF
- TRBD2 TRBJ2-1 TRBV5-1 TGCGCCAGCAGCCCGGCGAGCGGGGGGGTTAGGGCCTACAATGAGCAGTTCTTC CASSPASGGVRAYNEQFF
few - TRBJ1-1 TRBV30 TGTGCCTGGGGCGGACAGATGAACACTGAAGCTTTCTTT CAWGGQMNTEAFF
- TRBD1 TRBJ1-1 TRBV19 TGTGCCAGTAGCAAGGACAGGCGTGAAGCTTTCTTT CASSKDRREAFF
- - TRBJ1-6 TRBV5-6 TGTGCCAGCAGCACGAGTCTCGGGGTTAATTCACCCCTCCACTTT CASSTSLGVNSPLHF
- TRBD2 TRBJ2-1 TRBV10-1 TGCGCCAGCAGTGACAGTTTAGGTACGGCTAGCGGCAATGAGCAGTTCTTC CASSDSLGTASGNEQFF
- TRBD1 TRBJ1-3 TRBV9 TGTGCCAGCAGCGTAGCTGGGACAGGGGGCGGTGGAAACACCATATATTTT CASSVAGTGGGGNTIYF
- TRBD2 TRBJ2-1 TRBV11-2 TGTGCCAGCAGACCCCGGACTAGCCACAATGAGCAGTTCTTC CASRPRTSHNEQFF
- - TRBJ2-7 TRBV6-5 TGTGCCAGCAGTTACAGAGGCAGGGTCTACGAGCAGTACTTC CASSYRGRVYEQYF
- TRBD1 TRBJ2-3 TRBV7-9 TGTGCCAGCAGCTCGTGGACAGGCTTGGGCCGAGATACGCAGTATTTT CASSSWTGLGRDTQYF
- - TRBJ1-1 TRBV2 TGTGCCAGCAGTCAAGACCGGAGCACTGAAGCTTTCTTT CASSQDRSTEAFF
- - TRBJ1-3 TRBV9 TGTGCCAGCAGCCTTAATGGAAACACCATATATTTT CASSLNGNTIYF
- - TRBJ1-5 TRBV6-1 TGTGCCAGCAGTGAAGTTGGGCAGTCCGTAGACCATCAGCCCCAGCATTTT CASSEVGQSVDHQPQHF
- - TRBJ1-1 TRBV29-1 TGCAGCGTTGAAGCTGGAGTGAACACTGAAGCTTTCTTT CSVEAGVNTEAFF
once - TRBJ2-4 TRBV6-1 TGTGCCAGCAGTGAAAGAGTAGACATTCAGTACTTC CASSERVDIQYF
- - TRBJ2-1 TRBV7-2 TGTGCCAGCAGCAGACAAGCGGGCTCTAGTTTCAATGAGCAGTTCTTC CASSRQAGSSFNEQFF
- - TRBJ1-4 TRBV5-1 TGCGCCAGCAGCTCTCCCGGGAAGAATGAAAAACTGTTTTTT CASSSPGKNEKLFF
- TRBD2 TRBJ2-1 TRBV27 TGTGCCAGCAGTATGACTAGCGGGAGGGCCGACAATGAGCAGTTCTTC CASSMTSGRADNEQFF
- - TRBJ1-2 TRBV7-9 TGTGCCAGCAGCTTACTTCAGGGAGGGTATGGCTACACCTTC CASSLLQGGYGYTF
- - TRBJ1-1 TRBV5-4 TGTGCCAGCAGCTTGGCTGGACTTGAAGCTTTCTTT CASSLAGLEAFF
- - TRBJ2-3 TRBV21-1 TGTGCCAGCAGCAAAGTAGTGTGCAGGTCCCCTAATCTAGCTAGCACAGATACGCAGTATTTT CASSKVVCRSPNLASTDTQYF
- - TRBJ1-2 TRBV16 TGTGCCAGCAGCCAAAGGGGCGCAGGATATGGCTACACCTTC CASSQRGAGYGYTF
- - TRBJ1-1 TRBV7-9 TGTGCCAGCAGCTCCACAGTGAACACTGAAGCTTTCTTT CASSSTVNTEAFF
- - TRBJ1-3 TRBV5-1 TGCGCCAGCAGCTTGAACAATAGAAACACCATATATTTT CASSLNNRNTIYF
- - TRBJ1-2 TRBV6-2/TRBV6-3 TGTGCCAGCAGTTACGGGGCAGGAGGGAACTATGGCTACACCTTC CASSYGAGGNYGYTF